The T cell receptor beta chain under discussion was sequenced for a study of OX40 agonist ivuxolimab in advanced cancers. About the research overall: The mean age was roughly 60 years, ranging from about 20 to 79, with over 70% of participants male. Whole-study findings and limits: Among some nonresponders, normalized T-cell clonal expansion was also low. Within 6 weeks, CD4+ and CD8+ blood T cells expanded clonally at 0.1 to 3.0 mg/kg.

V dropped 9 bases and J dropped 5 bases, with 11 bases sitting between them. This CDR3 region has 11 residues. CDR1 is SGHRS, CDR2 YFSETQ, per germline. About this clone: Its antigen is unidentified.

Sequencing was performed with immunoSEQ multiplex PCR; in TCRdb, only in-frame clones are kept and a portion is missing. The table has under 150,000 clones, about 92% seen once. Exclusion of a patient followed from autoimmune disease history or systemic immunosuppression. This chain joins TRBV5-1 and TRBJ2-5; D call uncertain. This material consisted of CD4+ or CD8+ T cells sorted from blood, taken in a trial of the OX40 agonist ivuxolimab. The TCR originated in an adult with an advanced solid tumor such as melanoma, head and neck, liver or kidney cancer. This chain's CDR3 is CAISSGETQYF. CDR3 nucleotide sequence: TGCGCCATCTCAAGTGGGGAGACCCAGTACTTC.